Presented here are 10 T cell receptor beta chains from one specimen sequenced in a study of T-cell reconstitution after alpha-beta-depleted transplantation in children. A library of TCRbeta sequences, prepared with unique molecular identifiers, was generated. Each CDR3 protein is one row after TCRdb ran MiXCR on the PCR reads. This repertoire shows 55,000 to 85,000 distinct CDR3 sequences, about a tenth found once; its top ten account for under 15%. The sample was PBMCs, taken before TCRalphabeta/CD19-depleted stem cell transplant. The receptors were gathered from a boy aged 5-17 years with acute myeloid leukemia, due to receive a stem cell transplant.

This chain links TRBV7-2 with TRBJ2-7; 10 nucleotides align to TRBD1. Looked up from germline, CDR1 is SGHTA and CDR2 is FQGNSA. The CDR3 is 14 amino acids. The V gene end was trimmed by 3 bases and the J gene end by 3 bases; junction bases not matched to a gene: 2. The CDR3 bases are TGTGCCAGCAGCTTGCGGGACAGGGGCTACGAGCAGTACTTC. It translates to CASSLRDRGYEQYF.

At least ten counts were recorded for this clonotype. This chain joins TRBV7-2 and TRBJ2-7; 10 bases agree with TRBD2. V dropped 2 bases and J dropped 5; count of bases not matched to a gene: 6. This CDR3 has 15 amino acids. The germline CDR1 and CDR2 sequences are SGHTA and FQGNSA. CDR3 amino acids: CASSLSSGRIDEQYF. The CDR3 bases are TGTGCCAGCAGCTTAAGTAGCGGGAGGATCGACGAGCAGTACTTC.

This clonotype was detected many times. The CDR3 here is CASSFLLAGEGGAYNEQFF. DNA for the CDR3: TGTGCCAGCAGTTTTCTTCTAGCGGGAGAAGGAGGGGCCTACAATGAGCAGTTCTTC. This chain connects TRBV27 to TRBJ2-1, with 10 bases aligning to TRBD2. The trim removed 3 bases at V and 2 bases at J, leaving 13 bases unmatched. CDR1 and CDR2 from the germline V gene are MNHEY and SMNVEV (reference sequence). This CDR3 is 19 amino acids long.

Concerning this clonotype itself: Given a much more abundant clone one base away, this may be a read error. The rearrangement uses TRBV6-1 and TRBJ2-1; 8 bases align to TRBD2. CDR1 is MNHNS and CDR2 is SASEGT in the germline V gene. V shed 6 bases and J 6 bases; nucleotides not matched to a gene: 16. CDR3 length: 17 amino acids. This CDR3 is CASSQNRLLAAPNEQFF. CDR3 sequence (DNA): TGTGCCAGCAGCCAGAACAGGTTACTAGCGGCCCCCAATGAGCAGTTCTTC.

The J gene is TRBJ1-5, the V gene TRBV6-5; the D is unclear. The CDR3 loop spans 15 amino acids. V was trimmed by 3 bases and J by 2 bases, leaving 11 bases between them. Germline V gives CDR1 MNHEY, CDR2 SVGAGI. Written as DNA, the CDR3 is TGTGCCAGCAGTTATACCCCCCGGGGCAATCAGCCCCAGCATTTT. This gives the protein CASSYTPRGNQPQHF.

This clonotype appeared many times. The CDR3, as DNA: TGTGCCAGCAGCGGTACGCTATCGGGGACAGGGTATAGCAATCAGCCCCAGCATTTT. Protein: CASSGTLSGTGYSNQPQHF. This chain uses TRBV7-8 with TRBJ1-5; 9 bases agree with TRBD1. V was clipped by 5 bases and J by 0 bases; unmatched bases: 14. This CDR3 is built from 19 residues. CDR1 SGHVS and CDR2 FQNEAQ come from the germline V gene.

At least ten counts were recorded for this clonotype. The chain joins TRBV15 to TRBJ1-5, with unresolved D. Germline CDR1 LNHNV, CDR2 YYDKDF (reference sequence). This CDR3 comprises 15 residues. Trimming shortened V by 0 bases and J by 2 bases, and 8 bases separated the two germline ends. CDR3 in DNA: TGTGCCACCAGCAGAGATCAGAGGGGCAATCAGCCCCAGCATTTT. Protein: CATSRDQRGNQPQHF.

V is TRBV9 and J is TRBJ1-4; TRBD1 agrees at 7 bases. CDR3 length: 14 residues. The germline gives CDR1 SGDLS, CDR2 YYNGEE. V gave up 0 bases and J gave up 8 bases; unmatched junction bases: 4. The DNA for the CDR3 is TGTGCCAGCAGCGTAGGGACAGGCGGGGAAAAACTGTTTTTT. Its translation is CASSVGTGGEKLFF.

This clonotype has at least ten counts. The chain joins TRBV20-1 to TRBJ2-7; the match to TRBD2 covers 10 bases. The V segment lost 4 bases and the J segment 5 bases; nucleotides outside the gene matches: 8. Looked up from germline, CDR1 is DFQATT and CDR2 is SNEGSKA (reference sequence). This CDR3 region has 14 residues. The DNA of the CDR3 is TGCAGTGCTATTTACCTAGCGGGGGCAGACGAGCAGTACGTC. It codes for CSAIYLAGADEQYV.

This clonotype was found many times. The chain joins TRBV7-2 to TRBJ2-3; D not certain. Trimming shortened V by 6 bases and J by 4 bases, and 17 bases separated the two germline ends. The CDR3 runs to 15 residues. The germline CDR1 and CDR2 sequences are SGHTA and FQGNSA. The CDR3 sequence: CASRIGGAPSDTQYF. The CDR3 region has the DNA TGTGCCAGCAGGATTGGCGGAGCCCCCTCAGATACGCAGTATTTT.